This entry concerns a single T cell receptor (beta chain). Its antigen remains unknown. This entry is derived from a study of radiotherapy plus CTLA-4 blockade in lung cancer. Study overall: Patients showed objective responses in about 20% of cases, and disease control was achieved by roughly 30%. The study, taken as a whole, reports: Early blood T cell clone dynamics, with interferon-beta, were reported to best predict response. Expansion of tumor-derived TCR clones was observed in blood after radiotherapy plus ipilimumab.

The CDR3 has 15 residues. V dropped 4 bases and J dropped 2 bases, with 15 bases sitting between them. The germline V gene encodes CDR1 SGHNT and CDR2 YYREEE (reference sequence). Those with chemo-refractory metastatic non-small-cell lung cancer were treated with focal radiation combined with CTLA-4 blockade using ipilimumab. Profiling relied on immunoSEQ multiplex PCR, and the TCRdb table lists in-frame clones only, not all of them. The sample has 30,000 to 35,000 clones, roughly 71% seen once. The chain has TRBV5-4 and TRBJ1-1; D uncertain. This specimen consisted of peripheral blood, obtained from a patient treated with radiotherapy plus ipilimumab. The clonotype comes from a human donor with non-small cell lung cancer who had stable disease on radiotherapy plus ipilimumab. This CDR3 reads CASSRMDGLNTEAFF. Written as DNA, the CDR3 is TGTGCCAGCAGCCGAATGGACGGACTTAACACTGAAGCTTTCTTT.